One sample yielded the 31 T cell receptor beta chains listed below, sequenced in a study of response to subunit inactivated influenza vaccine. TCRdb reprocessed the RT-PCR reads via MiXCR and lists one record per CDR3 protein. The sample has 490,000 or so distinct CDR3 sequences; 7.5% to 8.5% are singletons. The starting material was PBMCs from blood, obtained 23 months after vaccination. These receptor sequences come from a man between 50 and 69 years old who received an inactivated influenza vaccine.

This clonotype occurred a few times. The chain recombines TRBV3-1 with TRBJ2-2; no reliable D call. The CDR3 runs 13 residues. V was shortened by 6 bases and J by 1 base, with 6 bases between the two germline ends. Germline CDR1 and CDR2: LGHDT and YNNKEL (reference sequence). The CDR3 DNA sequence: TGTGCCAGCAGACAGTTGAACACCGGGGAGCTGTTTTTT. The encoded protein is CASRQLNTGELFF.

J is TRBJ1-2 and V is TRBV4-3, with 7 nucleotides matching TRBD1. V lost 0 bases to trimming and J lost 4 bases; unmatched junction nucleotides: 5. Germline CDR1 LGHNA, CDR2 YSLEER. The CDR3 sequence is 15 residues long. The CDR3 DNA reads TGCGCCAGCAGCCAAGAGGGGGGACAGCGCTATGGCTACACCTTC. Translated: CASSQEGGQRYGYTF.

This chain links TRBV18 with TRBJ2-7, with no clear D. The CDR3 consists of 14 residues. Germline V CDR1 and CDR2: KGHSH, LQKENI. The ends were cut back, 1 base at V and 5 bases at J, with 12 bases in the middle. DNA for the CDR3: TGTGCCAGCTCACCACTACAGCAGGTCCACGAGCAGTACTTC. This codes for CASSPLQQVHEQYF.

The sample holds many counts of this clonotype. This chain joins TRBV7-8 and TRBJ2-1; D is ambiguous. V gave up 2 bases and J gave up 0 bases, with 11 bases separating them. The CDR3 loop spans 16 amino acids. The V gene's germline CDR1 is SGHVS and CDR2 FQNEAQ. DNA for the CDR3: TGTGCCAGCAGCTTAAGTCACATCAGCTCCTACAATGAGCAGTTCTTC. This encodes CASSLSHISSYNEQFF.

The rearrangement joins TRBV7-2 to TRBJ2-2, with D tentatively TRBD1 or TRBD2 (5 bases each). Deletions cut 8 bases from V and 3 bases from J, with 19 bases between. This CDR3 has 16 residues. Per germline, CDR1 SGHTA and CDR2 FQGNSA. CDR3 sequence reads: CASLISGHPYTGELFF. In DNA, the CDR3 is TGTGCCAGCCTAATTTCGGGGCACCCCTACACCGGGGAGCTGTTTTTT.

This clonotype showed up many times. The chain has TRBV10-3 and TRBJ2-3; D call uncertain. The V end lost 10 bases, the J end lost 0 bases, and 8 bases lay between the germline ends. Germline CDR1 ENHRY, CDR2 SYGVKD. CDR3 length: 12 residues. The CDR3 nucleotides are TGTGCCACCTCCCAGAGCACAGATACGCAGTATTTT. Encoded protein: CATSQSTDTQYF.

This clonotype turned up a few times. In DNA form, the CDR3 reads TGTGCCAGCAGTCCCGGGACTCACCAAGAGACCCAGTACTTC. Translated, it gives CASSPGTHQETQYF. This sequence joins TRBV28 and TRBJ2-5; maybe TRBD2 (6 bases). Germline V gene sequence: CDR1 MDHEN, CDR2 SYDVKM. The CDR3 sequence is 14 residues long. Trimming took 5 bases from V and 0 from J, leaving 10 bases between them.

There are a few counts of this clonotype. This rearrangement joins TRBV28 to TRBJ2-2, with a possible D match to TRBD2 (6 bases). The V and J ends lost 6 bases and 7 bases respectively, with 18 bases between them. Germline V gene sequence: CDR1 MDHEN, CDR2 SYDVKM. CDR3 size: 15 residues. Here the CDR3 reads CASSSGSGVFGELFF. In nucleotides, the CDR3 is TGTGCCAGCAGCTCCGGATCGGGGGTTTTCGGGGAGCTGTTTTTT.

V and J are TRBV5-1 and TRBJ2-7; tentatively, D is TRBD1 (6 bases). V lost 5 bases, J lost 6 bases, and 15 bases lay in between. Germline V CDR1 and CDR2: SGHRS, YFSETQ. The length of the CDR3 is 13 residues. The CDR3, as DNA: TGCGCCAGCAGAGGGGACACGTTCAGCGAGCAGTACTTC. Protein: CASRGDTFSEQYF.

This clonotype was observed a handful of times. The gene calls are TRBV7-2 and TRBJ2-2; 12 bases are shared with TRBD2. Germline CDR1 and CDR2: SGHTA and FQGNSA. V lost 5 bases to trimming and J lost 5 bases; unmatched junction nucleotides: 9. The CDR3 spans 17 residues. Written as DNA, the CDR3 is TGTGCCAGCAGCCTCTCTAGCGGGGGGGCAGGAACCGGGGAGCTGTTTTTT. Translation gives CASSLSSGGAGTGELFF.

This clonotype was observed a few times. The chain couples TRBV3-1 to TRBJ2-7; 11 nucleotides line up with TRBD2. V dropped 2 bases and J dropped 0; count of bases not matched to a gene: 9. Looked up from germline, CDR1 is LGHDT and CDR2 is YNNKEL (reference sequence). The CDR3 extends over 18 amino acids. The CDR3 sequence: CASSQLPLAGGFSYEQYF. CDR3 nucleotides: TGTGCCAGCAGCCAACTACCCCTAGCGGGAGGATTCTCCTACGAGCAGTACTTC.

This clonotype was counted ten times or more. The genes are TRBV28 and TRBJ2-1; D remains ambiguous. This CDR3 spans 11 amino acids. Germline CDR1 is MDHEN and CDR2 is SYDVKM. CDR3 sequence (DNA): TGTGCGGGGTCTAAACTGAATGAGCAGTTCTTC. As protein: CAGSKLNEQFF.

This chain joins TRBV10-1 and TRBJ1-2; D gene uncertain. V lost 2 bases, J lost 4 bases, and 5 bases lay in between. Germline lookup yields CDR1 WNHNN and CDR2 SYGVQD (reference sequence). The CDR3 is made up of 12 amino acids. CDR3 amino acids: CASSEDAYGYTF. CDR3 DNA sequence: TGCGCCAGCAGTGAGGATGCCTATGGCTACACCTTC.

This clonotype was counted a few times. V and J are TRBV6-1 and TRBJ2-2, with TRBD2 matching 12 bases. The germline V gene has CDR1 MNHNS and CDR2 SASEGT. Trimming cost V 9 bases and J 6 bases; bases outside gene matches: 5. The CDR3 consists of 14 residues. DNA of the CDR3: TGTGCCAGTACTCTAGCGGGAGGGCCCGGGGAGCTGTTTTTT. It is translated as CASTLAGGPGELFF.

In this sample, this clonotype turned up many times. CDR3 coding DNA: TGTGCCAGCAGCGTAGGTTGGGGGACTGAAGCTTTCTTT. Protein: CASSVGWGTEAFF. This chain joins TRBV9 and TRBJ1-1, with a possible D match to TRBD1 (5 bases). Between the trimmed V and J ends, which lost 0 bases and 5 bases, there was a span of 8 bases. Germline assignment: CDR1 SGDLS and CDR2 YYNGEE. This CDR3 region has 13 residues.

This clonotype was recorded many times. The chain couples TRBV24-1 to TRBJ2-1, with D unresolved. The CDR3 totals 15 residues. Germline V CDR1 and CDR2: KGHDR, SFDVKD. V shed 0 bases and J shed 0 bases, with 5 bases lying between them. CDR3 sequence (DNA): TGTGCCACCAGTGATTTGGATAGCTCCTACAATGAGCAGTTCTTC. Amino acid sequence: CATSDLDSSYNEQFF.

This clonotype was recorded many times. The V gene is TRBV18, the J gene TRBJ2-5, with no clear D. Trimming removed 2 bases at V and 5 bases at J, with 15 bases between. Germline CDR1 reads KGHSH; CDR2 reads LQKENI. The CDR3 loop spans 15 amino acids. In nucleotides, the CDR3 is TGTGCCAGCTCACCAGGTGCAGGAGTTGGTGAGACCCAGTACTTC. Its protein product is CASSPGAGVGETQYF.

This clonotype came up a few times. V is TRBV6-1 and J is TRBJ2-7; 10 bases match TRBD2. CDR1 MNHNS and CDR2 SASEGT come from the germline V gene. J lost 0 bases, V lost 7 bases, and 9 bases had no gene match. The CDR3 consists of 16 residues. This CDR3 is CASTKTASGSSYEQYF. In DNA form, the CDR3 reads TGTGCCAGCACCAAGACAGCTAGCGGGAGCTCCTACGAGCAGTACTTC.

This clonotype has just a few counts. The chain carries TRBV24-1 and TRBJ2-2, with TRBD2 matching 7 bases. The CDR3 totals 14 residues. The germline gives CDR1 KGHDR, CDR2 SFDVKD. The trim removed 0 bases at V and 8 bases at J, leaving 2 bases unmatched. The chain's CDR3 is CATSDLPAGGELFF. In nucleotides, the CDR3 is TGTGCCACCAGTGATTTGCCAGCGGGGGGGGAGCTGTTTTTT.

The chain is built from TRBV3-1 and TRBJ1-2; a weak D match, TRBD1 (5 bases). The CDR3 sequence is 14 residues long. Germline values: CDR1 LGHDT, CDR2 YNNKEL (reference sequence). Trimming cost V 4 bases and J 4 bases, with 13 bases left between them. The CDR3, as DNA: TGTGCCAGCAGCCCCTCGTTACAGGTCTATGGCTACACCTTC. Translation gives CASSPSLQVYGYTF. The variable domain in full, with the rest retrieved from reference TRBV3-1 and TRBJ1-2, is DTAVSQTPKYLVTQMGNDKSIKCEQNLGHDTMYWYKQDSKKFLKIMFSYNNKELIINETVPNRFSPKSPDKAHLNLHINSLELGDSAVYFCASSPSLQVYGYTFGSGTRLTVV.

J is TRBJ2-2 and V is TRBV4-2; no clear D. The germline V and J ends were trimmed by 5 bases and 4 bases, with 11 bases remaining between them. Germline-derived CDR1 and CDR2 are LGHNA and YNFKEQ. There are 14 residues in the CDR3. The CDR3 here is CASSGRQATGELFF. The CDR3 region has the DNA TGTGCCAGCAGCGGCCGGCAAGCCACCGGGGAGCTGTTTTTT.

The chain recombines TRBV14 with TRBJ2-2, with TRBD2 as a possible D gene (6 bases). The CDR3 contains 16 residues. The germline CDR1 and CDR2 sequences are SGHDN and FVKESK. Trimming pared 4 bases from V and 4 bases from J, leaving 16 bases between. DNA of the CDR3: TGTGCCAGCAGCCCAGGAGGATGGGGGGTCACCGGGGAGCTGTTTTTT. It is translated as CASSPGGWGVTGELFF.

This clonotype came up a few times. This chain joins TRBV20-1 and TRBJ1-4, with TRBD1 as a possible D gene (6 bases). Germline values: CDR1 DFQATT, CDR2 SNEGSKA (reference sequence). The CDR3 extends over 13 amino acids. The CDR3 coding sequence is TGCAGGGCTGGAGGCAGGGGTAATGAAAAACTGTTTTTT. It specifies CRAGGRGNEKLFF.

This clonotype was recorded many times. This rearrangement joins TRBV5-5 to TRBJ2-1; D ambiguous. V lost 1 base and J 9 bases, leaving 5 bases between the germline ends. CDR3 length equals 11 residues. Germline V gives CDR1 SGHKS, CDR2 YYEKEE (reference sequence). The CDR3 loop reads CASSLRIEQFF. CDR3 coding DNA: TGTGCCAGCAGCTTGAGGATTGAGCAGTTCTTC.

This clonotype was seen just once. The chain couples TRBV28 to TRBJ2-7, with D uncertain. Germline V gives CDR1 MDHEN, CDR2 SYDVKM. This CDR3 comprises 13 residues. Trimming removed 10 bases at V and 2 bases at J, with 15 bases between. The CDR3 DNA sequence: TGTGCCATGGCCCCTGGGCTCCCCTACGAGCAGTACTTC. It specifies CAMAPGLPYEQYF.

The V call is TRBV10-3, the J call TRBJ1-1; D remains unclear. V lost 4 bases, J lost 1 base, and 16 bases lay in between. CDR1 is ENHRY and CDR2 is SYGVKD in the germline V gene. The CDR3 is made up of 16 amino acids. CDR3 in amino acids: CAISASSSTENTEAFF. In DNA, the CDR3 is TGTGCCATCAGTGCGTCTTCCTCCACTGAGAACACTGAAGCTTTCTTT.

The rearrangement links TRBV27 to TRBJ2-7; D perhaps matches TRBD2 (5 bases). CDR1 and CDR2 from the germline V gene are MNHEY and SMNVEV (reference sequence). With 0 bases removed from V and 0 bases from J, the gap between germline ends came to 6 bases. The CDR3 extends over 14 amino acids. The CDR3 protein is CASSLSGVSYEQYF. The CDR3 region has the DNA TGTGCCAGCAGTTTATCGGGAGTCTCCTACGAGCAGTACTTC.

This clonotype has only a few counts. CDR3 sequence (DNA): TGTGCCATCGGGGGGGAGGTCTATGGCTACACCTTC. It is translated as CAIGGEVYGYTF. V and J are TRBV10-3 and TRBJ1-2; possibly TRBD1 for D (5 bases). V lost 8 bases, J lost 4 bases, and 11 bases lay in between. CDR1 ENHRY and CDR2 SYGVKD come from the germline V gene. The CDR3 covers 12 residues.

The V gene is TRBV7-2, the J gene TRBJ2-2; D is unresolved. Germline V gene lookup returns CDR1 SGHTA and CDR2 FQGNSA. V was shortened by 3 bases and J by 7 bases, with 6 bases between the two germline ends. This CDR3 has 12 residues. In DNA form, the CDR3 reads TGTGCCAGCAGCTTGTACAACGGGGAGCTGTTTTTT. Its translation is CASSLYNGELFF.

The J gene is TRBJ1-5, the V gene TRBV18, with 9 positions matching TRBD1. There are 15 residues in the CDR3. J lost 3 bases, V lost 4 bases, and 4 bases had no gene match. Germline values: CDR1 KGHSH, CDR2 LQKENI. CDR3 nucleotides: TGTGCCAGCTCACTCGGACAGGGGCCCAATCAGCCCCAGCATTTT. This codes for CASSLGQGPNQPQHF.

Only a few counts were recorded for this clonotype. The chain employs TRBV6-2 or TRBV6-3 and TRBJ2-5, with 10 bases aligning to TRBD1. J lost 3 bases, V lost 0 bases, and 10 bases had no gene match. In germline, CDR1 is MNHEY, CDR2 SVGEGT. CDR3 length equals 18 residues. The chain's CDR3 is CASSYSIYIGTGEETQYF. The CDR3 DNA reads TGTGCCAGCAGTTACTCGATTTACATCGGGACAGGGGAAGAGACCCAGTACTTC.